These 28 T cell receptor beta chains share one sample of origin, sequenced in a study of blood T cell repertoires in COVID-19. The assay was immunoSEQ multiplex PCR, and TCRdb's table has in-frame clones only and misses some. Here the sample spans approximately 220,000 clones, 83% being singletons. Sequenced input: peripheral blood. These receptors originate from a woman aged 40 to 50 with active or convalescent COVID-19.

The chain has TRBV30 and TRBJ1-2; the match to TRBD1 covers 8 bases. Germline loops: CDR1 GTSNPN, CDR2 SVGIG (reference sequence). After removal of 5 bases from V and 6 bases from J, the junction contained 8 bases not matched to a gene. The CDR3 consists of 13 residues. In DNA, the CDR3 is TGTGCCTGGGGGAGAGGGACAGGCGATGGCTACACCTTC. It encodes CAWGRGTGDGYTF.

The gene calls are TRBV4-1 and TRBJ1-4, with D possibly matching TRBD1 (6 bases). Germline assignment: CDR1 MGHRA and CDR2 YSYEKL. Trimming removed 4 bases from V and 3 bases from J, with 12 bases in between. The CDR3 is made up of 15 amino acids. CDR3 loop: CASSLRDTSNEKLFF. The CDR3 DNA follows: TGCGCCAGCAGCCTTCGGGACACGTCTAATGAAAAACTGTTTTTT.

The CDR3 DNA sequence: TGTGCCAGTAGTATTGGGGCCAGGGATAGGGAGACCCAGTACTTC. Translated: CASSIGARDRETQYF. V gene TRBV19 combines with J gene TRBJ2-5, with D possibly matching TRBD1 (5 bases). CDR1 is LNHDA and CDR2 is SQIVND in the germline V gene (reference sequence). This CDR3 comprises 15 residues. V lost 3 bases to trimming and J lost 5 bases, with 16 bases between them.

This rearrangement joins TRBV19 to TRBJ1-2; TRBD1 is a possible D gene (6 bases). V shed 7 bases and J shed 5 bases, with 14 bases lying between them. CDR3 length: 13 amino acids. The germline V gene encodes CDR1 LNHDA and CDR2 SQIVND (reference sequence). The CDR3 loop reads CASTPDRSYGYTF. As DNA, the CDR3 is TGTGCCAGTACTCCCGACAGGAGTTATGGCTACACCTTC.

The chain is built from TRBV7-2 and TRBJ2-1; D is perhaps TRBD2 (5 bases). Trimming took off 1 base at V and 4 bases at J, with 11 bases between the two ends. The CDR3 has 15 amino acids. Germline V gene lookup returns CDR1 SGHTA and CDR2 FQGNSA. The CDR3 is CASSLGWGDYNEQFF. CDR3 sequence (DNA): TGTGCCAGCAGCTTAGGATGGGGAGATTACAATGAGCAGTTCTTC.

The chain joins TRBV27 to TRBJ2-3; the D gene is possibly TRBD2 (7 bases). Looked up from germline, CDR1 is MNHEY and CDR2 is SMNVEV (reference sequence). There are 15 residues in the CDR3. V lost 7 bases and J lost 3, with 17 bases in between. In DNA, the CDR3 is TGTGCCAGCACCCTTGTGGGGGGGCCGACAGATACGCAGTATTTT. Its translation: CASTLVGGPTDTQYF.

This chain connects TRBV28 to TRBJ2-7; 8 bases line up with TRBD1. The CDR3 sequence is 14 residues long. Germline CDR1 MDHEN, CDR2 SYDVKM. Trimming cost V 4 bases and J 5 bases; bases outside gene matches: 7. The CDR3 reads CASSSFTGGNEQYF. The CDR3 nucleotides read TGTGCCAGCAGTTCATTTACAGGGGGTAACGAGCAGTACTTC.

The rearrangement joins TRBV21-1 to TRBJ2-2; no check of the table's D call, TRBD1, against the DNA was made. TRBV21-1 is a documented pseudogene. This CDR3 has 16 amino acids. The CDR3 protein is CASSKPGQGNTGELFF. In DNA form, the CDR3 reads TGTGCCAGCAGCAAACCGGGACAGGGGAACACCGGGGAGCTGTTTTTT.

This chain links TRBV10-3 with TRBJ1-3; D is perhaps TRBD1 (5 bases). V lost 8 bases, J lost 0 bases, and 8 bases lay in between. This CDR3 spans 13 amino acids. Germline CDR1 ENHRY, CDR2 SYGVKD. Written as DNA, the CDR3 is TGTGCCATCGGGACTCCCTCTGGAAACACCATATATTTT. Translated: CAIGTPSGNTIYF.

This chain connects TRBV5-1 to TRBJ1-1; 8 positions match TRBD1. Germline V CDR1 and CDR2: SGHRS, YFSETQ. Trimming took 0 bases from V and 4 from J; bases not matched to a gene: 5. There are 15 residues in the CDR3. CDR3 residues: CASSLADRGSTEAFF. CDR3 DNA sequence: TGCGCCAGCAGCTTGGCAGACAGGGGTAGCACTGAAGCTTTCTTT.

The chain couples TRBV5-4 to TRBJ1-1; 7 nucleotides align to TRBD1. CDR1 and CDR2 (germline): SGHNT, YYREEE (reference sequence). After removal of 5 bases from V and 0 bases from J, the junction contained 10 bases not matched to a gene. The CDR3 extends over 16 amino acids. The CDR3 DNA reads TGTGCCAGCAGGAAAGGGACAGACCTAATGAACACTGAAGCTTTCTTT. Protein: CASRKGTDLMNTEAFF.

This clone was seen just once. The chain is built from TRBV30 and TRBJ2-3; 8 bases line up with TRBD2. CDR3 length equals 14 residues. CDR1 and CDR2 (germline): GTSNPN, SVGIG (reference sequence). Losses at the gene ends were 5 bases for V and 5 bases for J; bases not matched to a gene: 9. CDR3 sequence reads: CAWLRSGRGDTQYF. As DNA, the CDR3 is TGTGCCTGGCTACGGAGCGGGAGAGGAGATACGCAGTATTTT. The full variable domain, rest sourced from reference TRBV30 and TRBJ2-3, is SQTIHQWPATLVQPVGSPLSLECTVEGTSNPNLYWYRQAAGRGLQLLFYSVGIGQISSEVPQNLSASRPQDRQFILSSKKLLLSDSGFYLCAWLRSGRGDTQYFGPGTRLTVL.

The sample holds a few counts of this clone. The rearrangement uses TRBV20-1 and TRBJ1-2; D is uncertain. Trimming pared 4 bases from V and 3 bases from J, leaving 3 bases between. Germline assignment: CDR1 DFQATT and CDR2 SNEGSKA (reference sequence). The CDR3 is made up of 10 amino acids. The CDR3 nucleotides are TGCAGTGCTACCGACTATGGCTACACCTTC. Translation gives CSATDYGYTF.

The J gene is TRBJ1-5, the V gene TRBV28; the match to TRBD1 covers 7 bases. The CDR3 spans 14 residues. Trimming at V came to 5 bases and at J to 7 bases, leaving 8 bases not matched to a gene. Germline V gives CDR1 MDHEN, CDR2 SYDVKM. In DNA form, the CDR3 reads TGTGCCAGCAGTCCGCACAGGGGACGGCAGCCCCAGCATTTT. Translated: CASSPHRGRQPQHF.

The sample holds a few counts of this clone. The chain carries TRBV28 and TRBJ1-6, with 7 bases that match TRBD1. Germline trimming cut 8 bases from V and 7 bases from J; bases unmatched to any gene: 8. From germline, CDR1 is MDHEN and CDR2 SYDVKM. The CDR3 runs to 14 residues. This chain's CDR3 is CASARTGANSPLHF. The CDR3 DNA reads TGTGCCAGCGCTCGGACAGGAGCCAATTCACCCCTCCACTTT. Full variable domain (outside the CDR3, taken from reference TRBV28 and TRBJ1-6): DVKVTQSSRYLVKRTGEKVFLECVQDMDHENMFWYRQDPGLGLRLIYFSYDVKMKEKGDIPEGYSVSREKKERFSLILESASTNQTSMYLCASARTGANSPLHFGNGTRLTVT.

The rearrangement joins TRBV29-1 to TRBJ1-5; perhaps TRBD1 as D (5 bases). Germline CDR1 and CDR2: SQVTM and ANQGSEA. With 4 bases removed from V and 2 bases from J, the gap between germline ends came to 15 bases. This CDR3 comprises 15 residues. CDR3: CSVVRAGWGNQPQHF. The CDR3 DNA reads as TGCAGCGTTGTTCGTGCAGGGTGGGGCAATCAGCCCCAGCATTTT.

The CDR3 loop reads CASSPSPRVRGANVLTF. The DNA for the CDR3 is TGCGCCAGCAGCCCGTCCCCCAGGGTCCGGGGGGCCAACGTCCTGACTTTC. The chain links TRBV4-1 to TRBJ2-6; maybe TRBD1 (5 bases). V lost 4 bases and J 4 bases, leaving 17 bases between the germline ends. There are 17 residues in the CDR3. Per the germline V gene, CDR1 is MGHRA and CDR2 is YSYEKL.

This clone was counted a single time. V gene TRBV2 combines with J gene TRBJ1-2; D might be TRBD1 (6 bases). The CDR3 length is 15 residues. Looked up from germline, CDR1 is SNHLY and CDR2 is FYNNEI. V was shortened by 6 bases and J by 1 base, with 15 bases between the two germline ends. In nucleotides, the CDR3 is TGTGCCAGCAGACTGAGGGACAACATTAACTATGGCTACACCTTC. Its protein is CASRLRDNINYGYTF.

V and J are TRBV14 and TRBJ1-6, with TRBD1 matching over 12 bases. From germline, CDR1 is SGHDN and CDR2 FVKESK. The CDR3 spans 20 residues. J gave up 7 bases and V 0 bases, and 13 bases lay outside the gene matches. Here the CDR3 reads CASSQDGTGGGKGVNSPLHF. DNA for the CDR3: TGTGCCAGCAGCCAAGACGGGACAGGGGGCGGTAAAGGGGTAAATTCACCCCTCCACTTT.

V is TRBV24-1 and J is TRBJ2-7, with TRBD1 matching over 8 bases. The CDR3 covers 12 residues. The V and J ends lost 4 bases and 6 bases, in that order; junction bases with no gene match: 1. CDR1 and CDR2 from the germline V gene are KGHDR and SFDVKD. The DNA of the CDR3 is TGTGCCACCAGTGAACAGGGGGTCGAGCAGTACTTC. Encoded protein: CATSEQGVEQYF.

The chain uses TRBV15 and TRBJ1-6; 7 bases are a match to TRBD1. The length of the CDR3 is 16 residues. The V gene's germline CDR1 is LNHNV and CDR2 YYDKDF (reference sequence). With V trimmed by 1 base and J by 6 bases, 6 bases remained unmatched. CDR3 amino acids: CATSRGQGDSNSPLHF. The DNA of the CDR3 is TGTGCCACCAGCAGAGGGCAGGGGGATTCTAATTCACCCCTCCACTTT.

This clone was detected only a few times. The rearrangement links TRBV3-1 (or the pseudogene TRBV3-2) to TRBJ1-4, with D possibly matching TRBD1 (5 bases). CDR3 length: 15 amino acids. Trimming removed 0 bases from V and 8 bases from J, with 13 bases in between. Germline V gives CDR1 LGHDT, CDR2 YNNKEL (reference sequence). This chain's CDR3 is CASSQDYGGEEKLFF. Written as DNA, the CDR3 is TGTGCCAGCAGCCAAGATTACGGGGGTGAAGAAAAACTGTTTTTT.

This clone was observed a handful of times. The rearrangement uses TRBV7-2 and TRBJ1-4, with a possible D match to TRBD1 (6 bases). Trimming removed 2 bases from V and 7 bases from J, with 14 bases in between. The germline V gene encodes CDR1 SGHTA and CDR2 FQGNSA. The CDR3 covers 15 residues. This CDR3 reads CASSLRSRGSEKLFF. The CDR3 nucleotides read TGTGCCAGCAGCTTAAGGTCCAGGGGTAGTGAAAAACTGTTTTTT.

This clone was detected only a few times. The chain joins TRBV5-1 to TRBJ2-7; TRBD1 matches at 10 bases. Per the germline V gene, CDR1 is SGHRS and CDR2 is YFSETQ. The CDR3 has 15 amino acids. With V trimmed by 0 bases and J by 2 bases, 2 bases remained unmatched. CDR3 nucleotides: TGCGCCAGCAGCTTGGGGGACAGGGGTACCTACGAGCAGTACTTC. Translation: CASSLGDRGTYEQYF.

The chain is built from TRBV2 and TRBJ1-1; no reliable D call. Germline loops: CDR1 SNHLY, CDR2 FYNNEI. Trimming pared 8 bases from V and 0 bases from J, leaving 13 bases between. The CDR3 is made up of 14 amino acids. The CDR3 is CASALRALNTEAFF. The CDR3 region has the DNA TGTGCCAGCGCGTTGAGGGCGTTGAACACTGAAGCTTTCTTT.

The CDR3 here is CATSGQGSGYTF. CDR3 nucleotides: TGTGCCACCAGTGGACAAGGTTCGGGCTACACCTTC. The J gene is TRBJ1-2, the V gene TRBV24-1; D is uncertain. The CDR3 has 12 residues. Trimming took off 5 bases at V and 8 bases at J, with 11 bases between the two ends. Germline loops: CDR1 KGHDR, CDR2 SFDVKD.

The V and J genes are TRBV24-1 and TRBJ2-3, with D tentatively TRBD1 (6 bases). This CDR3 spans 15 amino acids. V was trimmed by 10 bases and J by 1 base, leaving 17 bases between them. The germline CDR1 and CDR2 sequences are KGHDR and SFDVKD. The CDR3 sequence: CATQGGADRTDTQYF. The DNA of the CDR3 is TGTGCCACTCAAGGGGGAGCAGACCGCACAGATACGCAGTATTTT.

The chain employs TRBV5-1 and TRBJ2-3, with D perhaps TRBD2 (5 bases). The CDR3 has 14 amino acids. Germline V gene sequence: CDR1 SGHRS, CDR2 YFSETQ. V lost 0 bases and J 6 bases, leaving 11 bases between the germline ends. The CDR3 DNA reads as TGCGCCAGCAGCTTGGACGGGGTGGGCGATACGCAGTATTTT. It specifies CASSLDGVGDTQYF.